The T cell receptor (beta chain) under discussion was sequenced for a study of ipilimumab plus nivolumab after autologous stem cell transplantation. On the study more broadly: Typical patient got a handful of ipilimumab doses and about eight nivolumab doses (median). Findings and caveats of the study: Authors suggest TCR repertoire, Treg phenotype and gut microbiota support further study.

Remarks on this clone: Its cognate antigen is unknown.

Patients got ipilimumab 1 mg/kg beginning 14 to 28 days post-transplant. Patients got 3 mg/kg IV nivolumab weeks 1, 4, 7, 10, then biweekly through week 26. Method: immunoSEQ multiplex PCR; TCRdb's copy keeps in-frame clones and lacks some. The data hold approximately 12,000 clones, with roughly 75% observed a single time. The V end was cut by 0 bases, the J end by 4 bases, with 12 bases between. Germline assignment: CDR1 MNHNY and CDR2 SVGAGI (reference sequence). This CDR3 has 16 residues. Sequenced material: PBMCs, taken in a trial of ipilimumab plus nivolumab as post-transplant consolidation. This chain joins TRBV6-6 and TRBJ2-2; perhaps TRBD2 as D (7 bases). This TCR came from a male donor with multiple myeloma. The DNA for the CDR3 is TGTGCCAGCAGTTACTCCGGGGGGCTGAGCACCGGGGAGCTGTTTTTT. It specifies CASSYSGGLSTGELFF.